This T cell receptor beta chain was sequenced during a study of blood T cell repertoires in COVID-19. Study in general: There were acute and convalescent COVID-19 samples, and they came from the United States, Italy and Spain. PBMCs, B-cell-depleted T cells, or T cells were the source of the cDNA or gDNA that made up the material.

Measured with immunoSEQ multiplex PCR; TCRdb has only the in-frame clones, and not every one. The data contain 150,000 to 200,000 clones, roughly 80% of them singletons. The sample consisted of peripheral blood. The sequence came from a woman in her twenties or thirties with acute or convalescent COVID-19.

In DNA, the CDR3 is TGTGCCAGCCATGGGAGCAGGTACACTGAAGCTTTCTTT. It translates to CASHGSRYTEAFF. The V gene is TRBV28, the J gene TRBJ1-1; no clear D gene. The CDR3 spans 13 residues. Trimming left V 8 bases short and J 3 bases short, with 13 bases between. Germline V gene sequence: CDR1 MDHEN, CDR2 SYDVKM.